Sequencing of this T cell receptor (beta chain) was carried out in a study of cytomegalovirus exposure and HLA in healthy donors. The study ran its PCR with 60 Vbeta and 13 Jbeta primers. Authors' methods: In a later analysis, some 10 million of some 80 million unique beta chains occurred in at least two donors. Clones were read by immunoSEQ multiplex PCR, and TCRdb kept only the in-frame ones, dropping some. V, J and clone size reflect that table, while D and trimming were determined from the DNA. This table holds 150,000 to 200,000 clones, roughly 80% found once. The CDR3 loop spans 14 amino acids. The germline V gene has CDR1 MDHEN and CDR2 SYDVKM. After removal of 2 bases from V and 4 bases from J, the junction contained 3 bases not matched to a gene. With regard to this clone: What it recognizes is unknown.

Whole-study findings and limits: Later analysis demonstrated an association between a missense DCLRE1C variant and TCR beta V- and J-gene trimming. According to an earlier analysis, most TCR beta V segments yielded productive rearrangements about 90% or about 30% of the time. Of the V segments, some could not be distinguished, including TRBV6-2 and TRBV6-3, and were excluded.

This rearrangement joins TRBV28 to TRBJ2-7; TRBD2 matches 9 bases. The receptor comes from a man aged 18 to 29 in good health and CMV-seropositive. The specimen was PBMCs. This CDR3 is CASSLRREGYEQYF. DNA for the CDR3: TGTGCCAGCAGTTTACGGCGGGAGGGATACGAGCAGTACTTC.